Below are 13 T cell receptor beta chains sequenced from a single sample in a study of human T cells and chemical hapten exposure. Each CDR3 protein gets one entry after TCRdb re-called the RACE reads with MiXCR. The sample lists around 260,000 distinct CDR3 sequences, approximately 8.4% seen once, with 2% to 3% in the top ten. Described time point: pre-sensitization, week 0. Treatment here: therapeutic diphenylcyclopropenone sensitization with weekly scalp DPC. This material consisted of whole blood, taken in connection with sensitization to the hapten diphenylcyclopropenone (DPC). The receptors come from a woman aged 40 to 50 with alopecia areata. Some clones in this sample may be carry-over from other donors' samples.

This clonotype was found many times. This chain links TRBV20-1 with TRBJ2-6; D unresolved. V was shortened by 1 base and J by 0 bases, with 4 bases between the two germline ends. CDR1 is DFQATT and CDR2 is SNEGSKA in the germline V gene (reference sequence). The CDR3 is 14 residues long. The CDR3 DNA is TGCAGTGCTAGAGGCGACTCTGGGGCCAACGTCCTGACTTTC. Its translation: CSARGDSGANVLTF.

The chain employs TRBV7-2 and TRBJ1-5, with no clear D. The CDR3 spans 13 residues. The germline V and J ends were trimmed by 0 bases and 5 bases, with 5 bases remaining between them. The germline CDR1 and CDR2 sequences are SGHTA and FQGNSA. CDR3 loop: CASSLARHQPQHF. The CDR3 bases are TGTGCCAGCAGCTTAGCTCGCCATCAGCCCCAGCATTTT.

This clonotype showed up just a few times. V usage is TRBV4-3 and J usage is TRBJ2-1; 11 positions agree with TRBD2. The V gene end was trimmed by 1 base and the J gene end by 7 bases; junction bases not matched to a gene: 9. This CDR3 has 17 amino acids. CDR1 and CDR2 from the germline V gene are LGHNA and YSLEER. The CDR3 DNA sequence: TGCGCCAGCAGCCAAGCCCCGGGACTAGCGGCGGGGAATGAGCAGTTCTTC. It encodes CASSQAPGLAAGNEQFF.

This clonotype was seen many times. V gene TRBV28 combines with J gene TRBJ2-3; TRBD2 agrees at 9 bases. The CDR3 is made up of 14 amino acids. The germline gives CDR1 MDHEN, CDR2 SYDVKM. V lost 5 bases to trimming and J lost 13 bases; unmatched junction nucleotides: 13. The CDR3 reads CASSRHAGGTNKYF. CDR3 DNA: TGTGCCAGCAGTCGTCATGCGGGAGGGACGAACAAGTATTTT.

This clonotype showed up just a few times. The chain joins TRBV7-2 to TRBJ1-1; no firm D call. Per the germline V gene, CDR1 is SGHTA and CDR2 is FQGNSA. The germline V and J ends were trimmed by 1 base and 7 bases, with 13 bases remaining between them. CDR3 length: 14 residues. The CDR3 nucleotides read TGTGCCAGCAGCTTAGATCATGCGGTTAATGAAGCTTTCTTT. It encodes CASSLDHAVNEAFF.

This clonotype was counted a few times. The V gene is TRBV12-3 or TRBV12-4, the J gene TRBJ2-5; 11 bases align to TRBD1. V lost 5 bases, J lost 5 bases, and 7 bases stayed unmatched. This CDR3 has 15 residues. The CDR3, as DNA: TGTGCCAGCAGTACAAGGACAGGGGGCTCCGAGACCCAGTACTTC. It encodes CASSTRTGGSETQYF.

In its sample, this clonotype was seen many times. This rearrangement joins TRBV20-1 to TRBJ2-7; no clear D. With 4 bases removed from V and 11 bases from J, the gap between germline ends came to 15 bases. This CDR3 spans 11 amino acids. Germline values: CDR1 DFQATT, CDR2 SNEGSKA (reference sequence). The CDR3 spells CSATVTPWKYF. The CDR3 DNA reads TGCAGTGCTACAGTAACCCCGTGGAAGTACTTC.

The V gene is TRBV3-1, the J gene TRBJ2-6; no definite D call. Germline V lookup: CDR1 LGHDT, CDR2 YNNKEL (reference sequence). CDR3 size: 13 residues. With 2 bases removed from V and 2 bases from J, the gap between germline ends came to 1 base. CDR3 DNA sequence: TGTGCCAGCAGCCAAACTGGGGCCAACGTCCTGACTTTC. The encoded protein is CASSQTGANVLTF. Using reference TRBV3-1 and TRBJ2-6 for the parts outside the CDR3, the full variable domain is DTAVSQTPKYLVTQMGNDKSIKCEQNLGHDTMYWYKQDSKKFLKIMFSYNNKELIINETVPNRFSPKSPDKAHLNLHINSLELGDSAVYFCASSQTGANVLTFGAGSRLTVL.

The DNA for the CDR3 is TGTGCCAGCAGTTATGTCGCGGGAGGGATATACAATGAGCAGTTCTTC. It encodes CASSYVAGGIYNEQFF. V gene TRBV6-2 or TRBV6-3 combines with J gene TRBJ2-1, with 9 bases fitting TRBD2. Germline assignment: CDR1 MNHEY and CDR2 SVGEGT. Trimming cost V 3 bases and J 4 bases; bases outside gene matches: 7. This CDR3 has 16 amino acids.

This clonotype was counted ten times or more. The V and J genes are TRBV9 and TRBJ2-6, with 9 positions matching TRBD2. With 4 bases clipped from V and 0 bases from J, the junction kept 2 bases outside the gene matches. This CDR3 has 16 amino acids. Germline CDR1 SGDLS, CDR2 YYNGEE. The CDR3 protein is CASSPSGASGANVLTF. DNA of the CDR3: TGTGCCAGCAGCCCTAGCGGGGCCTCTGGGGCCAACGTCCTGACTTTC.

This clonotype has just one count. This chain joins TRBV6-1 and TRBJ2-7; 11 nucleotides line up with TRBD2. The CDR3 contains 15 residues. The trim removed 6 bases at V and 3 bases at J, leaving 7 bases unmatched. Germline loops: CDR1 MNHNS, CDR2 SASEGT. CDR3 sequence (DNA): TGTGCCAGCAGACCCGCCGGGACTAGCGGCTACGAGCAGTACTTC. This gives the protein CASRPAGTSGYEQYF.

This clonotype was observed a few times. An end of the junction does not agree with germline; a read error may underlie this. CDR3 loop: CASSQDGGGDSTVELFF. CDR3 nucleotide sequence: TGCGCCAGCAGCCAAGATGGGGGGGGTGATTCCACCGTGGAGCTGTTTTTT. The genes are TRBV4-3 and TRBJ2-2, with 7 bases fitting TRBD2. CDR3 length: 17 residues. Per the germline V gene, CDR1 is LGHNA and CDR2 is YSLEER.

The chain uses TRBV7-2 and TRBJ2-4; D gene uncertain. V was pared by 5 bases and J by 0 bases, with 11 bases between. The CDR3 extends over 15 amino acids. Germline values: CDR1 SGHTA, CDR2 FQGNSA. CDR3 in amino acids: CASSRRSLAKNIQYF. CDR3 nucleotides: TGTGCCAGCAGCCGCCGCAGCTTAGCCAAAAACATTCAGTACTTC.